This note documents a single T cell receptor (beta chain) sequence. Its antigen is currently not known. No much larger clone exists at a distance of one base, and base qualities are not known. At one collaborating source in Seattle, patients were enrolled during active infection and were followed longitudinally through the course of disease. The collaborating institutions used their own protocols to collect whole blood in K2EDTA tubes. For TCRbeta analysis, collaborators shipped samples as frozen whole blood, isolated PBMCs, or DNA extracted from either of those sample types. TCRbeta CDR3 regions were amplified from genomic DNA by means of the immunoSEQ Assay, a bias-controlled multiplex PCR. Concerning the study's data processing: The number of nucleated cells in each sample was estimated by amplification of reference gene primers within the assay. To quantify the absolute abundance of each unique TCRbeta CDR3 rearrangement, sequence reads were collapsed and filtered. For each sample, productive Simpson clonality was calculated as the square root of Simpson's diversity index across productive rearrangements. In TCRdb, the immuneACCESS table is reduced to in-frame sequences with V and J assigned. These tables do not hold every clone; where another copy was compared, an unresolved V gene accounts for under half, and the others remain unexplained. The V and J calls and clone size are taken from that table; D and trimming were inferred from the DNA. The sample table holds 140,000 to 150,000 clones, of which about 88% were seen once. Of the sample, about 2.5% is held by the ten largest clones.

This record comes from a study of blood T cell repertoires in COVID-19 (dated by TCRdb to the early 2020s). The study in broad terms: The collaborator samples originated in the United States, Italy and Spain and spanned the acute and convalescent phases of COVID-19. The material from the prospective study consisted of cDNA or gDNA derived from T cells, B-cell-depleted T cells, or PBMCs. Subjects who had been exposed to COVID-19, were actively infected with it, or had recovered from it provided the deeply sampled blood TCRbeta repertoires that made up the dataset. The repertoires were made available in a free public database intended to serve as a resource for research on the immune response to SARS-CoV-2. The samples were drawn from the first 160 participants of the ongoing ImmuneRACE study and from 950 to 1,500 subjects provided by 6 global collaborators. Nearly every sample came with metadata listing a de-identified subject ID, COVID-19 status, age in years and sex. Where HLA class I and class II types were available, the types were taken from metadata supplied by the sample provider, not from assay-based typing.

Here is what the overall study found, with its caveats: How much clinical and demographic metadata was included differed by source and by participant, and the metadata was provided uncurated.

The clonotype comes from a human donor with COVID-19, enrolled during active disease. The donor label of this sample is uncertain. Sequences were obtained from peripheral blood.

The CDR3 region: CAWAPSTAEQYF. Here is the DNA: TGTGCCTGGGCCCCGTCGACAGCCGAGCAGTACTTC. Recombination joined TRBV30 with TRBJ2-7; tentative D gene TRBD1, with 5 bases matching. The CDR3 runs 12 residues from the cysteine to the phenylalanine. The DNA shown is the 36-base CDR3, in frame from base 1. V and J are truncated by 5 bases and 6 bases respectively, leaving an intervening sequence of 14 bases. CDR1 is given as GTSNPN and CDR2 as SVGIG, both from the germline V gene (reference sequence).